This TCR beta chain was recovered during a study of technical replicates of blood from several donors. Here immunoSEQ multiplex PCR was the method, and the copy in TCRdb shows in-frame clones only, minus some. The table has roughly 48,000 clones, 80% to 95% seen once. This receptor was obtained from a human donor in good health. Some clones in this sample may be carry-over from other donors' samples. Input material: PBMCs.

The CDR3 sequence: CAYNRDRVSNSGNTIYF. CDR3 sequence (DNA): TGTGCCTACAACCGGGACAGGGTTTCTAACTCTGGAAACACCATATATTTT. This chain joins TRBV30 and TRBJ1-3, with 9 bases lining up with TRBD1. With V trimmed by 7 bases and J by 0 bases, 13 bases remained unmatched. The length of the CDR3 is 17 residues. Per the germline V gene, CDR1 is GTSNPN and CDR2 is SVGIG (reference sequence). The whole variable domain, filled in from reference TRBV30 and TRBJ1-3, reads SQTIHQWPATLVQPVGSPLSLECTVEGTSNPNLYWYRQAAGRGLQLLFYSVGIGQISSEVPQNLSASRPQDRQFILSSKKLLLSDSGFYLCAYNRDRVSNSGNTIYFGEGSWLTVV.